This T cell receptor beta chain was profiled in a study of T cells in Graves' hyperthyroidism and ophthalmopathy. Newly diagnosed hyperthyroidism patients aged 18 to 65 years had disease lasting under 2 months. Not enrolled were patients with uncontrolled infection, other autoimmune disease, pregnancy or lactation. As concerns this clonotype: Its specificity is unknown. A much larger clone differs by one base, so this may be a read error.

Researchers took RNA transcripts and amplified the TCR beta CDR3 regions from them. During a first-round RT-PCR of the TCR CDR3, the HTBI primer set was used. TCRdb redid the calling of the multiplex PCR reads with MiXCR, one entry per CDR3 protein. The sample shows over 300,000 distinct CDR3 sequences, approximately 13% of them seen only once. Study-level points and caveats: The model predicted ophthalmopathy a median approximately 6 months before onset. A model using 13 V-J features told ophthalmopathy apart from stable hyperthyroidism.

The clonotype was recovered from a woman aged 55-69 years with Graves' hyperthyroidism. Source material: blood.

CDR3 residues: CASSPRMAPEQYF. The CDR3 DNA reads as TGTGCCAGCAGCCCCCGGATGGCCCCCGAGCAGTACTTC. This chain links TRBV7-2 with TRBJ2-7, with no clear D. Trimming stripped 5 bases from V and 6 bases from J, with 14 bases between. Germline assignment: CDR1 SGHTA and CDR2 FQGNSA. CDR3 length equals 13 residues.